Listed below are T cell receptor beta chains from one sample, sequenced in a study of blood T cell repertoires in COVID-19. Sequencing was performed with immunoSEQ multiplex PCR; in TCRdb, only in-frame clones are kept and a portion is missing. The sample records 150,000 to 250,000 clones, approximately 85% being singletons. The specimen sequenced was PBMCs or T cells enriched from blood (not recorded which). These receptors came from a man in his forties or fifties who had recovered from COVID-19. Both conserved end residues are part of each CDR3. Each record gives: J gene, V gene, D gene, clone size, CDR3 protein, CDR3 DNA. A D gene is named only where the DNA matches it firmly. Not every row has a clone size; where given, it reads once, few, many or a size class.

>TRBJ1-6|TRBV7-2|-|-
CASSSQGNGSPLHF
TGTGCCAGCAGCTCACAGGGTAATGGATCACCCCTCCACTTT
>TRBJ1-2|TRBV27|-|-
CASSYSWASQKYGYTF
TGTGCCAGCAGTTATTCTTGGGCCAGCCAGAAATATGGCTACACCTTC
>TRBJ2-1|TRBV5-1|TRBD2|-
CASSLPLRTSGYNEQFF
TGCGCCAGCAGCTTGCCCCTTCGGACTAGCGGATACAATGAGCAGTTCTTC
>TRBJ2-5|TRBV4-3|-|-
CASSQGALADQETQYF
TGCGCCAGCAGCCAAGGGGCTCTAGCAGACCAAGAGACCCAGTACTTC
>TRBJ2-5|TRBV4-2|TRBD2|-
CASSQGALAGEETQYF
TGTGCCAGCAGCCAAGGGGCACTAGCGGGAGAAGAGACCCAGTACTTC
>TRBJ2-7|TRBV28|TRBD1|-
CASTPRDRVREQYF
TGTGCCAGCACTCCCCGGGACAGGGTGAGGGAGCAGTACTTC
>TRBJ2-3|TRBV14|-|-
CASSQGRGLAQYF
TGTGCCAGCAGCCAAGGTCGGGGACTCGCGCAGTATTTT
>TRBJ1-5|TRBV27|-|-
CASSLLAGQKSFSNQPQHF
TGTGCCAGCAGTTTATTGGCTGGACAGAAGAGTTTTAGCAATCAGCCCCAGCATTTT
>TRBJ1-3|TRBV11-2|TRBD1|-
CASSLRDSPGNTIYF
TGTGCCAGCAGCTTAAGGGACAGCCCTGGAAACACCATATATTTT
>TRBJ2-3|TRBV27|TRBD2|once
CASSLGLARALTDTQYF
TGTGCCAGCAGTCTCGGACTAGCGAGAGCCCTCACAGATACGCAGTATTTT